The sequence of this T cell receptor beta chain was determined in a study of T cell changes during pregnancy in multiple sclerosis. Assay used: immunoSEQ multiplex PCR; TCRdb lists only in-frame clones, some missing. The sample contains some 77,000 clones, around 94% of which appear only once. Sequencing used peripheral blood, obtained in the second trimester of pregnancy. The source of this sequence is a female donor in good health, enrolled as a control in a pregnancy study.

CDR3 amino acids: CAWAKQGAHYGYTF. CDR3 sequence (DNA): TGTGCCTGGGCCAAACAGGGGGCACACTATGGCTACACCTTC. The chain combines TRBV30 with TRBJ1-2; 9 bases align to TRBD1. The germline V gene has CDR1 GTSNPN and CDR2 SVGIG (reference sequence). Trimming at V came to 5 bases and at J to 3 bases, leaving 7 bases not matched to a gene. The CDR3 is 14 amino acids. The variable domain in full, with the rest retrieved from reference TRBV30 and TRBJ1-2, is SQTIHQWPATLVQPVGSPLSLECTVEGTSNPNLYWYRQAAGRGLQLLFYSVGIGQISSEVPQNLSASRPQDRQFILSSKKLLLSDSGFYLCAWAKQGAHYGYTFGSGTRLTVV.